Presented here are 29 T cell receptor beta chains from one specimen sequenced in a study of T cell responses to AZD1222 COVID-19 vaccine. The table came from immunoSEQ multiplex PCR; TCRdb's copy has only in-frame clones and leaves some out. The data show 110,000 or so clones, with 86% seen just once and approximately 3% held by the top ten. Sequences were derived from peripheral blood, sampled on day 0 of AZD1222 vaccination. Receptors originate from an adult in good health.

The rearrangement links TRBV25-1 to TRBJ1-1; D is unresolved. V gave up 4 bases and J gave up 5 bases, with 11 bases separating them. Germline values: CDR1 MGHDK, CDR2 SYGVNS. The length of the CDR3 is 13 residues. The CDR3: CASSAAARTEAFF. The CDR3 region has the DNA TGTGCCAGCAGTGCGGCAGCCCGGACTGAAGCTTTCTTT. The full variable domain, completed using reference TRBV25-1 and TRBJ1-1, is EADIYQTPRYLVIGTGKKITLECSQTMGHDKMYWYQQDPGMELHLIHYSYGVNSTEKGDLSSESTVSRIRTEHFPLTLESARPSHTSQYLCASSAAARTEAFFGQGTRLTVV.

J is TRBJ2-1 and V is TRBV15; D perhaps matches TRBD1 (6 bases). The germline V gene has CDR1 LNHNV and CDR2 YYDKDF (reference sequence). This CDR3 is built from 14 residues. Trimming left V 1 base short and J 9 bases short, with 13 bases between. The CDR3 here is CATSRGKQGSEQFF. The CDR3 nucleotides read TGTGCCACCAGCAGAGGGAAACAGGGCAGTGAGCAGTTCTTC.

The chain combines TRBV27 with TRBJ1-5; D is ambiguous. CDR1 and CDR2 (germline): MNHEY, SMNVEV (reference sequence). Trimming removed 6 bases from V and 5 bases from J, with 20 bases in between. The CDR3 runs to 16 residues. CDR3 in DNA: TGTGCCAGCAGCCGTATTCAGACCGGGCCGCATCAGCCCCAGCATTTT. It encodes CASSRIQTGPHQPQHF.

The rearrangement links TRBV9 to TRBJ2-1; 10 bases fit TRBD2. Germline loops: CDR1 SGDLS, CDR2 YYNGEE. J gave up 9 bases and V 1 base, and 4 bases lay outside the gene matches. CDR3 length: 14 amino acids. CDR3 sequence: CASSVSGGASEQFF. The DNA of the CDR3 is TGTGCCAGCAGCGTAAGCGGGGGGGCGAGTGAGCAGTTCTTC.

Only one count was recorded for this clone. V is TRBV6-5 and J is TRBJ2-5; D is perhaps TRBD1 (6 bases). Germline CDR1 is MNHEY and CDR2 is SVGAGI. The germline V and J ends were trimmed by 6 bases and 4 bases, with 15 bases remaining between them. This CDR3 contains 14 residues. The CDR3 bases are TGTGCCAGCAGAGTCGGGACAAACCGAGAGACCCAGTACTTC. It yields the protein CASRVGTNRETQYF.

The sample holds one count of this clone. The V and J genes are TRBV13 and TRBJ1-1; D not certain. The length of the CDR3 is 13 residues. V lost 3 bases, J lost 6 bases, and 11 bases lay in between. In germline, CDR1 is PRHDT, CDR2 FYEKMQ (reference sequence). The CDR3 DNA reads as TGTGCCAGCAGCTTCGACCATGGCGCTGAAGCTTTCTTT. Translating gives CASSFDHGAEAFF.

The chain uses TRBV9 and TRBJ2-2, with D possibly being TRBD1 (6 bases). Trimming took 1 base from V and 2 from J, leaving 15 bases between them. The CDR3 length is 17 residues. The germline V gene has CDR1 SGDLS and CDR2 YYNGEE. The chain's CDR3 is CASSVPGQRPNTGELFF. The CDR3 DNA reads TGTGCCAGCAGCGTACCCGGACAGAGACCTAACACCGGGGAGCTGTTTTTT.

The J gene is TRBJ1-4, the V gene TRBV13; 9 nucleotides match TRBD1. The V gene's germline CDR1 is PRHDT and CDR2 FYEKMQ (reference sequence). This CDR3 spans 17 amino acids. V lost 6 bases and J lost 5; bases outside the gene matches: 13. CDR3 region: CASSYRGVGTGNEKLFF. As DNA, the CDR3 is TGTGCCAGCAGTTACAGGGGGGTTGGGACAGGGAATGAAAAACTGTTTTTT.

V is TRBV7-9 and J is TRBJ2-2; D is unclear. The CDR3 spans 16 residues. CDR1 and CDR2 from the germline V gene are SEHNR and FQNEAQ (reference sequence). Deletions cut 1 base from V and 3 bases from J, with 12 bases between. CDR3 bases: TGTGCCAGCAGCTTAGATTCGATCCGGGACACCGGGGAGCTGTTTTTT. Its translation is CASSLDSIRDTGELFF.

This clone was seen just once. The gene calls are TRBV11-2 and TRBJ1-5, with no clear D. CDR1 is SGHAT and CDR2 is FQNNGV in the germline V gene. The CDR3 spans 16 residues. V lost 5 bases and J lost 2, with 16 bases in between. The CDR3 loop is CASSPGVATRNQPQHF. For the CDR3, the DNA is TGTGCCAGCAGCCCCGGAGTGGCGACTCGCAATCAGCCCCAGCATTTT.

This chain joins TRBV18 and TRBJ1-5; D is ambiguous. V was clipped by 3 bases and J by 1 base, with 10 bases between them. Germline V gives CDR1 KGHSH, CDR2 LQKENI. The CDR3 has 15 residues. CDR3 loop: CASSPVGRSNQPQHF. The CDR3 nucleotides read TGTGCCAGCTCACCCGTAGGACGGAGCAATCAGCCCCAGCATTTT.

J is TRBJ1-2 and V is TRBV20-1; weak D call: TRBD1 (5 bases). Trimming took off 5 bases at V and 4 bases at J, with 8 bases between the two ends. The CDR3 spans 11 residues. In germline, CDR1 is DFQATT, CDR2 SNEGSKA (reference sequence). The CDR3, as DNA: TGCAGTGCTCAGGGTGGCTATGGCTACACCTTC. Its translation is CSAQGGYGYTF.

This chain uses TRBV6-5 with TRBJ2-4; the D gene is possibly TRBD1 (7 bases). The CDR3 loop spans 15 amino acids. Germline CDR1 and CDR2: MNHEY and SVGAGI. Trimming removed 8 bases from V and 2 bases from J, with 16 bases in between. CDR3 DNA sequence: TGTGCCAGCGACCGACAGGGAGGTACCAAAAACATTCAGTACTTC. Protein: CASDRQGGTKNIQYF.

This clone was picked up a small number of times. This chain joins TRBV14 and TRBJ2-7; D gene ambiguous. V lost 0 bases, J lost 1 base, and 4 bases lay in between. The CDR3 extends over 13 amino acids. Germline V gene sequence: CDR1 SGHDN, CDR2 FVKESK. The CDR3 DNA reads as TGTGCCAGCAGCCAAGATCTTTCCTACGAGCAGTACTTC. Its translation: CASSQDLSYEQYF.

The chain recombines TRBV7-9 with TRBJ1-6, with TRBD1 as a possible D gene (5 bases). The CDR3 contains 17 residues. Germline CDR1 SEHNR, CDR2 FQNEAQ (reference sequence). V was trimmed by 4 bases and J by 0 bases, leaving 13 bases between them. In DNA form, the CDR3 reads TGTGCCAGCAGCTCTACGGCAGGGAGCTCCTATAATTCACCCCTCCACTTT. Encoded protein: CASSSTAGSSYNSPLHF.

The CDR3: CASSNRGANTGELFF. The CDR3 coding sequence is TGTGCCAGCAGTAACAGGGGGGCGAACACCGGGGAGCTGTTTTTT. The chain is built from TRBV27 and TRBJ2-2; 8 bases fit TRBD1. There are 15 residues in the CDR3. V dropped 5 bases and J dropped 0; count of bases not matched to a gene: 2. Germline V gene data show CDR1 as MNHEY and CDR2 as SMNVEV (reference sequence).

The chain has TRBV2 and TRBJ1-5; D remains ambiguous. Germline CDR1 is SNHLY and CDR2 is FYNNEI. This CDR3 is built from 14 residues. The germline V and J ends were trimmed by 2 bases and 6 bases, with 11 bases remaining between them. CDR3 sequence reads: CASSEPGRRQPQHF. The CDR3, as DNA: TGTGCCAGCAGTGAACCTGGGAGGCGTCAGCCCCAGCATTTT.

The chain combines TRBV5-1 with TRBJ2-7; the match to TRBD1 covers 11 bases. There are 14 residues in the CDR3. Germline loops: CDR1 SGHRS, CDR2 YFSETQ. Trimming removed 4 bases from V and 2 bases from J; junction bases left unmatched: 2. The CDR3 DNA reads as TGCGCCAGCAGCGGGGACAGGGGGACCTACGAGCAGTACTTC. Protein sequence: CASSGDRGTYEQYF.

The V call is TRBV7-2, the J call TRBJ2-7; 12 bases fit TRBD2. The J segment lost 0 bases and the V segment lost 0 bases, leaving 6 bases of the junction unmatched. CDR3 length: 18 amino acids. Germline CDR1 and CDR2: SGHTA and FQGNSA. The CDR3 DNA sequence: TGTGCCAGCAGCTTAGCGCCTAGCGGGGGGGCGAGCTCCTACGAGCAGTACTTC. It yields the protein CASSLAPSGGASSYEQYF. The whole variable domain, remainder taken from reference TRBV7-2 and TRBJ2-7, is GAGVSQSPSNKVTEKGKDVELRCDPISGHTALYWYRQSLGQGLEFLIYFQGNSAPDKSGLPSDRFSAERTGGSVSTLTIQRTQQEDSAVYLCASSLAPSGGASSYEQYFGPGTRLTVT.

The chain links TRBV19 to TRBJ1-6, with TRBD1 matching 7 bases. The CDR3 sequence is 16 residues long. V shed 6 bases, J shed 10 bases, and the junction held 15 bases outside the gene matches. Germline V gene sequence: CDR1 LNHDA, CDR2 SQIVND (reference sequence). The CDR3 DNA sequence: TGTGCCAGTAGACCGGGACAGATGAGGGCTGGATCACCCCTCCACTTT. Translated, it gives CASRPGQMRAGSPLHF.

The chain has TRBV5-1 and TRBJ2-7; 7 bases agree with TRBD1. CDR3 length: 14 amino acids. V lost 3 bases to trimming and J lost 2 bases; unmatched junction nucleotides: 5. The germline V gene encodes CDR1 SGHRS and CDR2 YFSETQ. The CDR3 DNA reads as TGCGCCAGCAGCTACGACAGGGCCCCCTACGAGCAGTACTTC. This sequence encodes CASSYDRAPYEQYF.

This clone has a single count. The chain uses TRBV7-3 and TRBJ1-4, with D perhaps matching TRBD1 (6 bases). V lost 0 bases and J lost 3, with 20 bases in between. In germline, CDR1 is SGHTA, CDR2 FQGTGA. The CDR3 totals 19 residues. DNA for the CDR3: TGTGCCAGCAGCTTAACTCAGGGACCCCAGGGGTATGCTAATGAAAAACTGTTTTTT. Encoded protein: CASSLTQGPQGYANEKLFF.

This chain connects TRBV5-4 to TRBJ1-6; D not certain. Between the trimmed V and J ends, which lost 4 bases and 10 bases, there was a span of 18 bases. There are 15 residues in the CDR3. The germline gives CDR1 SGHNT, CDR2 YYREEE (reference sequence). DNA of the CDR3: TGTGCCAGCAGCACCGACGGAGCTCCCGCCTCACCCCTCCACTTT. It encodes CASSTDGAPASPLHF.

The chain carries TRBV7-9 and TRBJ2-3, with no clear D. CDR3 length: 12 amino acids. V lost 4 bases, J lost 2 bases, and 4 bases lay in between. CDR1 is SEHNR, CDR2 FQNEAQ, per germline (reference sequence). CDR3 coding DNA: TGTGCCAGCAGCTCTCCCACAGATACGCAGTATTTT. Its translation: CASSSPTDTQYF.

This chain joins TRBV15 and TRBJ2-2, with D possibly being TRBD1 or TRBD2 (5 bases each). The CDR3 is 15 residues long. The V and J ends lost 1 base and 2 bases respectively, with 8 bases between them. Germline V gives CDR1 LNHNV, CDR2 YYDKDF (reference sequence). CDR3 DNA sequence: TGTGCCACCAGCAGAGGGGGGAGAAACACCGGGGAGCTGTTTTTT. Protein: CATSRGGRNTGELFF.

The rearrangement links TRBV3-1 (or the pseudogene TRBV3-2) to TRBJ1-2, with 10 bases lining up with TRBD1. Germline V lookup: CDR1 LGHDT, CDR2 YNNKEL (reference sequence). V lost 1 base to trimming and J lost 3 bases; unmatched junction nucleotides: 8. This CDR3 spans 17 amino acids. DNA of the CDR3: TGTGCCAGCAGCCAAGGTTACGGGGACAGGGGCGACTATGGCTACACCTTC. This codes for CASSQGYGDRGDYGYTF.

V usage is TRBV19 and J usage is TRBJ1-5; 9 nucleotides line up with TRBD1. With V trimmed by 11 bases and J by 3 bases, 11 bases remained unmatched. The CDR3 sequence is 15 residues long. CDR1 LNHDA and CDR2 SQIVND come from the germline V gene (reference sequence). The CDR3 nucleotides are TGTGCCCTTTGGACAGGGGAGATCCCCAATCAGCCCCAGCATTTT. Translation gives CALWTGEIPNQPQHF.

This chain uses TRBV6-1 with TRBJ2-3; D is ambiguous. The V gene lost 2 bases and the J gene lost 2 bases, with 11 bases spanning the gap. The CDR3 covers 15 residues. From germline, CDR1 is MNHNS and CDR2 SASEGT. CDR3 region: CASSERGPPTDTQYF. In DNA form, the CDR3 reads TGTGCCAGCAGTGAAAGAGGCCCCCCCACAGATACGCAGTATTTT.

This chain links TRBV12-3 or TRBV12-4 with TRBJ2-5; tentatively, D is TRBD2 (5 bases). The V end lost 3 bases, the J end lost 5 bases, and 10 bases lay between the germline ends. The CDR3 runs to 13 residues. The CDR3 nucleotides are TGTGCCAGCAGTTTTTTAGGCGGGGAGACCCAGTACTTC. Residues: CASSFLGGETQYF.